The clone carrying this TCR beta chain has ten or more counts. What it binds is not known. Making the TCR beta libraries involved quantitative 5'-RACE with molecular barcodes. TCRdb called the 5' RACE reads again in MiXCR, with one record for every CDR3 protein. The profile covers 130,000 to 150,000 distinct CDR3 sequences, with roughly 8.8% appearing a single time and 7.3% taken by the ten largest. This entry belongs to a study of CD8 T cells in ankylosing spondylitis. Notes on the study in general: Matched ankylosing spondylitis synovial fluid reportedly contained a significantly enriched population of disease-linked clones. CD8+ disease-linked clones were present at relatively low frequencies in blood.

This CDR3 contains 14 residues. The ends were cut back, 2 bases at V and 6 bases at J, with 12 bases in the middle. The origin of this receptor is a male donor with ankylosing spondylitis. V usage is TRBV12-3 or TRBV12-4 and J usage is TRBJ2-3; no clear D gene. The sequenced sample consisted of synovial fluid, either unsorted or a sorted T cell fraction (not recorded which). The CDR3 DNA sequence: TGTGCCAGCAGTTTACAACTTCCTTGGGATACGCAGTATTTT. Residues: CASSLQLPWDTQYF.